This record looks at one T cell receptor beta chain sequence and its context. This record comes from a study of control samples from healthy donors and cancer patients. V dropped 0 bases and J dropped 7; count of bases not matched to a gene: 5. Germline lookup yields CDR1 SGHRS and CDR2 YFSETQ. This CDR3 contains 15 residues. Produced via immunoSEQ multiplex PCR; TCRdb's table is partial and in-frame only. The sample has about 84,000 clones, 70% to 85% seen once. The TCR sequence derives from a man aged 55 to 70 with head and neck cancer. The chain is built from TRBV5-1 and TRBJ1-5; TRBD1 matches 9 bases. Sequencing was done on a sample of PBMCs. The DNA of the CDR3 is TGCGCCAGCAGCTTGGGGACAGGGGTAGAGCAGCCCCAGCATTTT. It encodes CASSLGTGVEQPQHF.